These T cell receptor beta chains were read from a single sample in a study of T-cell reconstitution after alpha-beta-depleted transplantation in children. Each CDR3 protein is one row after TCRdb ran MiXCR on the PCR reads. The sample yields fewer than 350,000 distinct CDR3 sequences, around 7.1% seen once. Specimen: peripheral blood, collected 360 days after TCRalphabeta/CD19-depleted stem cell transplant. Receptors were obtained from a female patient aged 2-9 years who had a stem cell transplant for Fanconi anemia, so the T cells may come from the graft donor. The CDR3 runs from the conserved cysteine through the conserved F or W. D genes are given only for firm matches. Clone size, where shown, is once, few, many, or a class for clones that have expanded.

TRBJ1-5 TRBV20-1 . many TGCAGTGCTTCCACCCGACCGAAGAGGGCCCAGCATTTT CSASTRPKRAQHF
TRBJ2-5 TRBV10-3 . many TGTGCCAGCGGAGGACTCCAAGAGACCCAGTACTTC CASGGLQETQYF
TRBJ1-4 TRBV6-5 TRBD1 few TGTGCCAGCAGTTACAGCAGGGGGCGAAGGGAAAAACTGTTTTTT CASSYSRGRREKLFF
TRBJ1-4 TRBV20-1 . many TGCAGTGCTAGGAGAGCCGAATCCACTAATGAAAAACTGTTTTTT CSARRAESTNEKLFF
TRBJ1-5 TRBV20-1 . many TGCAGTGCTAGAGCGGACAGAGCCAATCAGCCCCAGCATTTT CSARADRANQPQHF
TRBJ2-7 TRBV12-3/TRBV12-4 . many TGTGCCAGCAGTTTAGTTACAGGTAGTACAACCTACGAGCAGTACTTC CASSLVTGSTTYEQYF
TRBJ2-3 TRBV20-1 TRBD1 many TGCAGTGCTGGGACAGGGGGCCCCACAGATACGCAGTATTTT CSAGTGGPTDTQYF
TRBJ2-3 TRBV10-2 . many TGCGCCAGCAGTGAGTTCCCCCAACTGACTCCAAGCACAGATACGCAGTATTTT CASSEFPQLTPSTDTQYF
TRBJ2-7 TRBV29-1 . many TGCAGCGTTGTACGGGAATCCAACGAGCAGTACTTC CSVVRESNEQYF
TRBJ2-7 TRBV6-2/TRBV6-3 TRBD1 . TGTGCCAGCAGACACCTGACAGGGGATGTTCCCTACGAGCAGTACTTC CASRHLTGDVPYEQYF
TRBJ1-2 TRBV5-1 TRBD1 few TGCGCCAGCAGCTCCGGGACAGATTCTAACTATGGCTACACCTTC CASSSGTDSNYGYTF
TRBJ1-1 TRBV30 TRBD1 once TGTGCCTGGAGGGGACAGGGGCCTGAAGCTTTCTTT CAWRGQGPEAFF
TRBJ2-2 TRBV7-3 TRBD1 . TGTGCCAGCGCCACAGGGGGACTGAACACCGGGGAGCTGTTTTTT CASATGGLNTGELFF
TRBJ1-2 TRBV5-1 TRBD1 few TGCGCCAGCAGCACCTCGACAGGGATCGACTATGGCTACACCTTC CASSTSTGIDYGYTF
TRBJ2-1 TRBV4-3 TRBD1 . TGCGCCAGCAGGAAGGGGGACAGCTCCTACAATGAGCAGTTCTTC CASRKGDSSYNEQFF
TRBJ1-6 TRBV4-3 . . TGCGCCAGCAGCCAAGATCTCGGGCTATCCTATAATTCACCCCTCCACTTT CASSQDLGLSYNSPLHF
TRBJ2-7 TRBV7-2 TRBD2 . TGTGCCAGCAGCTTCGGACTAGTGGGCGAGCAGTACTTC CASSFGLVGEQYF
TRBJ2-1 TRBV25-1 TRBD1 many TGTGCCAGCAGTGCGACAGGGGGCCCATCCTTCAATGAGCAGTTCTTC CASSATGGPSFNEQFF
TRBJ2-1 TRBV9 . many TGTGCCAGCAGCGTAGCGGCTGAGCAGTTCTTC CASSVAAEQFF
TRBJ1-1 TRBV3-1 . . TGTGCCAGCAGCCAAAGGATGGGGGGCGTCTACACTGAAGCTTTCTTT CASSQRMGGVYTEAFF
TRBJ2-1 TRBV11-2 TRBD2 many TGTGCCAGCAGCTTCCCAAGGACTAGCGGGGGCGCAAAATACAATGAGCAGTTCTTC CASSFPRTSGGAKYNEQFF
TRBJ2-5 TRBV2 TRBD1 . TGTGCCAGCAGTGTGGACAGGGTTGGGCAAGAGACCCAGTACTTC CASSVDRVGQETQYF
TRBJ2-7 TRBV29-1 TRBD2 few TGCAGCGGCCGGGTGGCTAGCGGGTACGAGCAGTACTTC CSGRVASGYEQYF
TRBJ1-2 TRBV10-3 . many TGTGCCATCAGTGAGGGTGGGGCGCGCGATAACTATGGCTACACCTTC CAISEGGARDNYGYTF
TRBJ1-2 TRBV28 . . TGTGCCAGCGGCGTACTTACTAACTATGGCTACACCTTC CASGVLTNYGYTF
TRBJ1-1 TRBV4-2 . many TGTGCCAGCAGCCAACAACGGGGGAACACTGAAGCTTTCTTT CASSQQRGNTEAFF
TRBJ1-1 TRBV12-5 TRBD1 few TGTGCTAGTGGTTTCGGACAGGGGGGACCCCAGAACACTGAAGCTTTCTTT CASGFGQGGPQNTEAFF
TRBJ1-6 TRBV5-1 . many TGCGCCAGCAGCTTAAGGCAGACCTATAATTCACCCCTCCACTTT CASSLRQTYNSPLHF
TRBJ1-1 TRBV7-8 . many TGTGCCAGCATACCAGGGGAGCCGAACACTGAAGCTTTCTTT CASIPGEPNTEAFF
TRBJ2-7 TRBV6-2/TRBV6-3 TRBD1 many TGTGCCAGCAAACGGACAGGGGGCTACGAGCAGTACTTC CASKRTGGYEQYF
TRBJ2-7 TRBV28 . many TGTGCCAGCACAGGGCCTTGGGAGGACGAGCAGTACTTC CASTGPWEDEQYF
TRBJ2-7 TRBV5-1 . many TGCGCCAGCAGCTTTAAACCCGCCAGCTACGAGCAGTACTTC CASSFKPASYEQYF
TRBJ1-4 TRBV12-3/TRBV12-4 . many TGTGCCAGCAGTTTAGAGGCAGGTGATGAAAAACTGTTTTTT CASSLEAGDEKLFF
TRBJ2-6 TRBV14 . . TGTGCCAGCAGCCAACCTACTCCGGGACGTCAATCTGGGGCCAACGTCCTGACTTTC CASSQPTPGRQSGANVLTF
TRBJ2-7 TRBV3-1 . few TGTGCCAGCAGCCAAGGTCCCGGGCCAAGCTCCTACGAGCAGTACTTC CASSQGPGPSSYEQYF
TRBJ1-1 TRBV19 . few TGTGCCAGCCTTTATGGCACTGAAGCTTTCTTT CASLYGTEAFF
TRBJ2-1 TRBV19 . . TGTGCCAGTAGTTCCGGTTCGAGCTTTTACAATGAGCAGTTCTTC CASSSGSSFYNEQFF
TRBJ1-5 TRBV28 . many TGTGCCAGCAGACCGGACGGTTATAGCAATCAGCCCCAGCATTTT CASRPDGYSNQPQHF
TRBJ2-3 TRBV5-1 TRBD2 many TGCGCCAGCAGCCGGACGGGACTAGGGGGAGATACGCAGTATTTT CASSRTGLGGDTQYF
TRBJ1-5 TRBV19 . . TGTGCCAGTACCCCTCTCCTCCTCGGGCAGCCCCAGCATTTT CASTPLLLGQPQHF
TRBJ2-1 TRBV18 . many TGTGCCAGCTCACCTCCCGGCGACTTTTTTGAGCAGTTCTTC CASSPPGDFFEQFF
TRBJ1-1 TRBV20-1 TRBD1 many TGCAGTGCTAGTAGACAGGGGGGAGGCACTGAAGCTTTCTTT CSASRQGGGTEAFF
TRBJ1-3 TRBV20-1 . few TGCAGTGCTAGACGCGCAGCCCGAAACACCATATATTTT CSARRAARNTIYF
TRBJ1-3 TRBV7-2 . . TGTGCCAGCAGCCCCCCAGGACGGGGCCGAGGAAACACCATATATTTT CASSPPGRGRGNTIYF
TRBJ2-1 TRBV2 . . TGTGCCAGCAATGGCGGGGCCTACAATGAGCAGTTCTTC CASNGGAYNEQFF
TRBJ2-2 TRBV9 . many TGTGCCAGCAGCGTAGGGGGGTGGACCGGGGAGCTGTTTTTT CASSVGGWTGELFF
TRBJ1-5 TRBV5-5 TRBD1 few TGTGCCAGCAGTCTGGACAGGGGACATCAGCCCCAGCATTTT CASSLDRGHQPQHF
TRBJ2-1 TRBV5-1 . many TGCGCCAGCGGGGGCGACGACAATGAGCAGTTCTTC CASGGDDNEQFF
TRBJ2-1 TRBV25-1 . many TGTGCCAGCAGTGGCCGAGGGGCGAGGAGCAATGAGCAGTTCTTC CASSGRGARSNEQFF
TRBJ2-6 TRBV7-6 TRBD1 many TGTGCCAGCAGCTCGAGGAGGGACAGGGACTACTCTGGGGCCAACGTCCTGACTTTC CASSSRRDRDYSGANVLTF
TRBJ2-1 TRBV20-1 TRBD1 many TGCAGTGCTGGTCCGGGACAGGGGACCCGAATTAGCGGGAACGAGCAGTTCTTC CSAGPGQGTRISGNEQFF
TRBJ2-7 TRBV4-1 . few TGCGCCAGCAGCCAAGAAGGGCTAGCGCGCTACGAGCAGTACTTC CASSQEGLARYEQYF
TRBJ1-2 TRBV11-2 . many TGTGCCAGCAGCTCTGGGAATGGCTATGGCTACACCTTC CASSSGNGYGYTF
TRBJ1-1 TRBV7-8 . . TGTGCCAGCAGCCCACAGGGCTTTGAAGCTTTCTTT CASSPQGFEAFF
TRBJ2-7 TRBV20-1 TRBD1 . TGCAGTGCTGTACCGGGACAGACCTACGAGCAGTACTTC CSAVPGQTYEQYF